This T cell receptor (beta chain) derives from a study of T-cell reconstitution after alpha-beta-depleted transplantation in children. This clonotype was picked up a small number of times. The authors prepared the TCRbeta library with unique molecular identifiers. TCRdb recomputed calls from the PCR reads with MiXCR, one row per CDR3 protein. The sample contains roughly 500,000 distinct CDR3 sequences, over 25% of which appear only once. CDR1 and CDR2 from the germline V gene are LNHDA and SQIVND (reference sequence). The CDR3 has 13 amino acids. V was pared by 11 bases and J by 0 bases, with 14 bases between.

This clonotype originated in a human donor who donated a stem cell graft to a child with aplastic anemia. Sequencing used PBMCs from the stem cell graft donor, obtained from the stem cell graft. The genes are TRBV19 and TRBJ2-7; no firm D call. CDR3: CASGYSLSYEQYF. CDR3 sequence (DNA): TGTGCCTCCGGATACAGCCTCTCCTACGAGCAGTACTTC.